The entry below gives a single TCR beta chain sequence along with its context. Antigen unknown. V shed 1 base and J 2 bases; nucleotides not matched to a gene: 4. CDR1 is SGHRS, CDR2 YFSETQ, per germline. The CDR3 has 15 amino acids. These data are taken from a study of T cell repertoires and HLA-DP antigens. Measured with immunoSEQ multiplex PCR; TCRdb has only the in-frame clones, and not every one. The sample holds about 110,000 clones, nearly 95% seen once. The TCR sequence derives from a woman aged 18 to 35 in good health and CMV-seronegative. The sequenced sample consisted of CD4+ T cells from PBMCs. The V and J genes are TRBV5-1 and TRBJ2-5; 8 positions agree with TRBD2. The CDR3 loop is CASSLTLAVQETQYF. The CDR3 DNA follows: TGCGCCAGCAGCTTGACACTAGCGGTGCAAGAGACCCAGTACTTC.